This T cell receptor beta chain was captured by sequencing in a study of blood T cells in healthy people across ages. Trimming stripped 0 bases from V and 4 bases from J, with 16 bases between. This CDR3 is built from 17 residues. Looked up from germline, CDR1 is SEHNR and CDR2 is FQNEAQ (reference sequence). A second PCR, run for about 7 to 11 cycles, used a sample-barcoded 5' primer plus a J-beta primer mix. TCRdb independently ran MiXCR on the 5' RACE reads; one entry per CDR3 protein. Of 600,000 to 1,000,000 distinct CDR3 sequences in the sample, just under 25% are singletons; the top ten hold under 4%. The same sample was also used in a study of T cells of mothers and their children.

This chain connects TRBV7-9 to TRBJ2-1, with D perhaps TRBD2 (6 bases). The source material was blood. This TCR derives from a boy aged 5-17 years in good health. CDR3 protein: CASSLAGSGSAYNEQFF. As DNA, the CDR3 is TGTGCCAGCAGCTTAGCGGGGAGCGGGTCCGCATACAATGAGCAGTTCTTC.